The T cell receptor (beta chain) described here comes from a study of T cells in Graves' hyperthyroidism and ophthalmopathy. Study at large: The initial diagnosis was the point when peripheral blood was collected, ahead of any treatment.

Template material for amplifying TCR beta CDR3 regions consisted of RNA transcripts. When the TCR CDR3 underwent first-round RT-PCR, the HTBI primer set was used. TCRdb reprocessed the multiplex PCR reads with MiXCR, giving one entry per CDR3 protein. The sample carries 350,000 or so distinct CDR3 sequences, around 18% recorded once. There are many counts of this clonotype. This CDR3 region has 15 residues. V shed 4 bases, J shed 0 bases, and the junction held 6 bases outside the gene matches. Germline lookup yields CDR1 SGHAT and CDR2 FQNNGV. The genes are TRBV11-2 and TRBJ2-7, with TRBD2 matching over 7 bases. This TCR derives from a woman aged 40 to 50 with Graves' ophthalmopathy. Source material: blood. The DNA for the CDR3 is TGTGCCAGCAGCTACGACGGGGGGAGCTCCTACGAGCAGTACTTC. It yields the protein CASSYDGGSSYEQYF. Full variable domain (remainder filled in from reference TRBV11-2 and TRBJ2-7): EAGVAQSPRYKIIEKRQSVAFWCNPISGHATLYWYQQILGQGPKLLIQFQNNGVVDDSQLPKDRFSAERLKGVDSTLKIQPAKLEDSAVYLCASSYDGGSSYEQYFGPGTRLTVT.